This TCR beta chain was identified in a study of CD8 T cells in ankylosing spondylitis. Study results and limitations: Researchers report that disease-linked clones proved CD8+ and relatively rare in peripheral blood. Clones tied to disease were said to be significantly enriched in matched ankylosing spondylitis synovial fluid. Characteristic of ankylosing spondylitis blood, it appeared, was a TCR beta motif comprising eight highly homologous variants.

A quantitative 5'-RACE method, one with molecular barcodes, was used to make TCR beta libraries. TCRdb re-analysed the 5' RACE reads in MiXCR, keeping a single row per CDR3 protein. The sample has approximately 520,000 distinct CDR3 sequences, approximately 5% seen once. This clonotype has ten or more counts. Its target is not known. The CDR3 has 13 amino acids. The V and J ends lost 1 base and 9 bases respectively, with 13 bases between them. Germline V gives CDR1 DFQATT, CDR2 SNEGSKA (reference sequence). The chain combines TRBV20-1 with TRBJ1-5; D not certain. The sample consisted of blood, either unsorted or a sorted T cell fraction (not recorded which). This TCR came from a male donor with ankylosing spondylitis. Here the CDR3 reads CSARVGQSRPQHF. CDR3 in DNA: TGCAGTGCTAGAGTTGGGCAGTCTCGGCCCCAGCATTTT.